Presented here are 18 T cell receptor beta chains from one specimen sequenced in a study of cytomegalovirus exposure and HLA in healthy donors. The study ran its PCR with 60 Vbeta and 13 Jbeta primers. Using immunoSEQ multiplex PCR, the repertoire was profiled, and TCRdb retains in-frame clones only, with some absent. The data show approximately 250,000 clones, 70% to 90% seen once. The sequenced sample consisted of PBMCs. Source of these receptors: a girl aged 2-10 years in good health and CMV-seronegative.

The V call is TRBV4-2, the J call TRBJ2-7; 11 bases align to TRBD1. The V and J ends lost 2 bases and 2 bases, in that order; junction bases with no gene match: 2. This CDR3 is built from 15 residues. Germline V gene sequence: CDR1 LGHNA, CDR2 YNFKEQ. CDR3 residues: CASSQLGQGAYEQYF. For the CDR3, the DNA is TGTGCCAGCAGCCAATTGGGACAGGGGGCCTACGAGCAGTACTTC.

This clone was recorded only once. The gene calls are TRBV7-8 and TRBJ1-3, with 7 bases matching TRBD1. Trimming at V came to 5 bases and at J to 2 bases, leaving 9 bases not matched to a gene. Germline V gene sequence: CDR1 SGHVS, CDR2 FQNEAQ. The CDR3 is made up of 16 amino acids. Here the CDR3 reads CASSRATGRTGNTIYF. As DNA, the CDR3 is TGTGCCAGCAGCCGTGCGACAGGGAGGACTGGAAACACCATATATTTT.

The chain is built from TRBV7-9 and TRBJ1-2; D is ambiguous. Per the germline V gene, CDR1 is SEHNR and CDR2 is FQNEAQ (reference sequence). Trimming took off 10 bases at V and 0 bases at J, with 15 bases between the two ends. The CDR3 is made up of 14 amino acids. The CDR3 nucleotides read TGTGCCACCCCTGGGGTAGCGGCTAACTATGGCTACACCTTC. Translated: CATPGVAANYGYTF.

The gene calls are TRBV10-3 and TRBJ2-3; 14 nucleotides match TRBD2. Trimming cost V 7 bases and J 1 base; bases outside gene matches: 10. Looked up from germline, CDR1 is ENHRY and CDR2 is SYGVKD. The CDR3 extends over 18 amino acids. The CDR3 DNA follows: TGTGCCATCACCCCCGGGACTAGCGGGAGTTTAGGCACAGATACGCAGTATTTT. This translates into CAITPGTSGSLGTDTQYF.

V and J are TRBV21-1 and TRBJ2-7; the table's D call TRBD1 went unverified against the DNA. TRBV21-1 is deemed a pseudogene. The CDR3 is made up of 18 amino acids. The CDR3 nucleotides read TGTGCCAGCAGCAAAGCGTCCCGACAGGGCCACTTCTCCTACGAGCAGTACTTC. Translation gives CASSKASRQGHFSYEQYF.

This sequence joins TRBV6-1 and TRBJ1-2; 11 bases are a match to TRBD1. From germline, CDR1 is MNHNS and CDR2 SASEGT. The junction had 2 bases not matched to a gene; V was cut back by 1 base and J by 4 bases. This CDR3 comprises 15 residues. The CDR3 loop is CASSEDGTGGYGYTF. CDR3 DNA sequence: TGTGCCAGCAGTGAAGATGGGACAGGGGGCTATGGCTACACCTTC.

The rearrangement uses TRBV6-5 and TRBJ2-7; 8 nucleotides align to TRBD2. Germline V CDR1 and CDR2: MNHEY, SVGAGI. This CDR3 spans 16 amino acids. Germline trimming cut 0 bases from V and 0 bases from J; bases unmatched to any gene: 4. The CDR3 is CASSYSRAGGSYEQYF. The CDR3 coding sequence is TGTGCCAGCAGTTACTCGAGGGCGGGGGGCTCCTACGAGCAGTACTTC.

This sequence joins TRBV21-1 and TRBJ1-1; the table gives TRBD1 as D, unverified against the DNA. TRBV21-1 represents a pseudogene. CDR3 size: 12 residues. CDR3 in amino acids: CASQGMNTEAFF. The DNA for the CDR3 is TGTGCCAGTCAGGGTATGAACACTGAAGCTTTCTTT.

The CDR3 here is CAISGLGLQYF. DNA for the CDR3: TGTGCCATCAGTGGACTAGGTCTGCAGTACTTC. The V gene is TRBV10-3, the J gene TRBJ2-7; D might be TRBD2 (6 bases). Germline V lookup: CDR1 ENHRY, CDR2 SYGVKD. This CDR3 has 11 residues. V was shortened by 4 bases and J by 9 bases, with 10 bases between the two germline ends.

This clone was recorded only once. This chain joins TRBV10-3 and TRBJ2-3; TRBD1 might be the D (5 bases). The CDR3 contains 11 residues. With 3 bases removed from V and 9 bases from J, the gap between germline ends came to 7 bases. The germline V gene encodes CDR1 ENHRY and CDR2 SYGVKD. DNA for the CDR3: TGTGCCATCAGTGATGGGGCGACGCAGTATTTT. Translation: CAISDGATQYF.

V and J are TRBV13 and TRBJ2-3; 11 positions match TRBD2. This CDR3 has 18 residues. From germline, CDR1 is PRHDT and CDR2 FYEKMQ (reference sequence). The V segment lost 5 bases and the J segment 6 bases; nucleotides outside the gene matches: 16. The CDR3 region is CASSTRKTSGGLTDTQYF. CDR3 DNA: TGTGCCAGCAGCACCCGAAAAACTAGCGGGGGCCTCACCGATACGCAGTATTTT.

The V gene is TRBV5-1, the J gene TRBJ2-2, with D perhaps TRBD2 (6 bases). Germline lookup yields CDR1 SGHRS and CDR2 YFSETQ. The CDR3 contains 15 residues. V was shortened by 4 bases and J by 3 bases, with 13 bases between the two germline ends. The CDR3 loop reads CASSVGLGDTGELFF. CDR3 sequence (DNA): TGCGCCAGCAGCGTGGGACTCGGGGACACCGGGGAGCTGTTTTTT.

This chain links TRBV25-1 with TRBJ1-6; 9 bases map to TRBD1. With V trimmed by 4 bases and J by 10 bases, 8 bases remained unmatched. Germline-derived CDR1 and CDR2 are MGHDK and SYGVNS. CDR3 length equals 15 residues. CDR3 sequence (DNA): TGTGCCAGCAGTGCCGACAGGGGGTTACGGTCACCCCTCCACTTT. Amino acids: CASSADRGLRSPLHF.

The chain links TRBV30 to TRBJ1-5; D perhaps matches TRBD1 (5 bases). The germline V and J ends were trimmed by 1 base and 4 bases, with 11 bases remaining between them. CDR3 length: 14 amino acids. CDR1 is GTSNPN, CDR2 SVGIG, per germline (reference sequence). The CDR3 loop is CAWSGQGLNQPQHF. Written as DNA, the CDR3 is TGTGCCTGGAGTGGCCAGGGTTTGAATCAGCCCCAGCATTTT.

This chain links TRBV5-4 with TRBJ2-2; D may be TRBD2 (5 bases). Germline V CDR1 and CDR2: SGHNT, YYREEE (reference sequence). CDR3 length: 15 residues. The V gene lost 0 bases and the J gene lost 1 base, with 7 bases spanning the gap. CDR3 loop: CASSLERGNTGELFF. DNA of the CDR3: TGTGCCAGCAGCTTGGAACGGGGGAACACCGGGGAGCTGTTTTTT.

The V and J genes are TRBV18 and TRBJ1-5; 9 bases agree with TRBD1. The CDR3 is made up of 15 amino acids. Germline V gives CDR1 KGHSH, CDR2 LQKENI. V lost 4 bases to trimming and J lost 3 bases; unmatched junction nucleotides: 4. CDR3: CASSRGQGLNQPQHF. As DNA, the CDR3 is TGTGCCAGCTCACGGGGACAGGGCCTCAATCAGCCCCAGCATTTT.

V gene TRBV5-6 combines with J gene TRBJ2-7; TRBD2 agrees at 8 bases. Germline-derived CDR1 and CDR2 are SGHDT and YYEEEE. J lost 5 bases, V lost 0 bases, and 4 bases had no gene match. This CDR3 region has 14 residues. This CDR3 reads CASSLGSGAHEQYF. In nucleotides, the CDR3 is TGTGCCAGCAGCTTGGGTAGCGGGGCCCACGAGCAGTACTTC.

This clone has a single count. The chain employs TRBV6-5 and TRBJ2-2, with D perhaps TRBD1 (6 bases). Trimming pared 3 bases from V and 6 bases from J, leaving 11 bases between. Germline V CDR1 and CDR2: MNHEY, SVGAGI. The CDR3 contains 14 residues. The CDR3 spells CASSYRTVPGELFF. CDR3 nucleotide sequence: TGTGCCAGCAGTTATAGGACAGTCCCCGGGGAGCTGTTTTTT.